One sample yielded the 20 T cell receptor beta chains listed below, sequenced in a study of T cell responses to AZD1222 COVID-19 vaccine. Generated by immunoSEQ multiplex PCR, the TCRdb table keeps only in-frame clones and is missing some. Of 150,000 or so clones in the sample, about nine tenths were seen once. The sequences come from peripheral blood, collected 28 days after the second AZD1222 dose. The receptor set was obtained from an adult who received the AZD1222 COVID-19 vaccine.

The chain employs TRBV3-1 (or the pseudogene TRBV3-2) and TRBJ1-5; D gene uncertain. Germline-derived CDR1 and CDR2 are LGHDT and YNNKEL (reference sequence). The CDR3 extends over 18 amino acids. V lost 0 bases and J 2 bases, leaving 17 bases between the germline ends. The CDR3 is CASSQERTSTGGNQPQHF. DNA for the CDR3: TGTGCCAGCAGCCAAGAACGGACGAGTACTGGGGGCAATCAGCCCCAGCATTTT.

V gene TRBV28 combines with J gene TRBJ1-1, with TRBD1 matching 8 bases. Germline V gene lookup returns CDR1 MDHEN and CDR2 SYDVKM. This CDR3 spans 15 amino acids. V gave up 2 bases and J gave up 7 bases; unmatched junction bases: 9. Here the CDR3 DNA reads TGTGCCAGCAGTTTACGCCGATGGACAGGGTTTGAAGCTTTCTTT. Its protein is CASSLRRWTGFEAFF.

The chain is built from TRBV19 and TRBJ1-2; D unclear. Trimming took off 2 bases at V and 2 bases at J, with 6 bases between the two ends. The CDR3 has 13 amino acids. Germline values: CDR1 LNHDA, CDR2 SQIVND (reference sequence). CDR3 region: CASSISVNYGYTF. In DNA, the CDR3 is TGTGCCAGTAGTATATCCGTGAACTATGGCTACACCTTC.

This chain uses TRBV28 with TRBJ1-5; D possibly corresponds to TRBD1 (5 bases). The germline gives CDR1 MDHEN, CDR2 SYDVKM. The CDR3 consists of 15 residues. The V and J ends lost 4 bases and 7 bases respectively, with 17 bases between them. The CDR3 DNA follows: TGTGCCAGCAGTTGGGTGCTTGGGGGTTACCAGCCCCAGCATTTT. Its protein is CASSWVLGGYQPQHF.

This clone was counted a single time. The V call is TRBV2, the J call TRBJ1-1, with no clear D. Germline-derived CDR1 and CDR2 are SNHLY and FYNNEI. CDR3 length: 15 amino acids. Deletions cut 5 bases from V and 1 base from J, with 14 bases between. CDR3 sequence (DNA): TGTGCCAGCAGTCAGGCCGCACGACAGAACACTGAAGCTTTCTTT. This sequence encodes CASSQAARQNTEAFF.

The CDR3 region is CASSLGQGGTDTQYF. The CDR3 DNA is TGCGCCAGCAGCTTGGGGCAGGGGGGTACAGATACGCAGTATTTT. The chain employs TRBV5-1 and TRBJ2-3; TRBD1 is a possible D gene (7 bases). Germline V gene data show CDR1 as SGHRS and CDR2 as YFSETQ. V lost 0 bases and J lost 3, with 11 bases in between. The CDR3 is 15 amino acids.

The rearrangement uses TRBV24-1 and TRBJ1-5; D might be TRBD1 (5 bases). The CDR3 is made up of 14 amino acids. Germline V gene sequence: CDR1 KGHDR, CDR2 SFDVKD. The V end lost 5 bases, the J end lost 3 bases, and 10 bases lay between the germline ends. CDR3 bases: TGTGCCACCAGTGGGGGGGTCCACAATCAGCCCCAGCATTTT. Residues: CATSGGVHNQPQHF.

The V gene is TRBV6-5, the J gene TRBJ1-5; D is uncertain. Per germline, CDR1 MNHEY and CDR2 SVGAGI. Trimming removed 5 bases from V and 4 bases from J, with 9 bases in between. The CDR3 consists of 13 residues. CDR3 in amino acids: CASSHRENQPQHF. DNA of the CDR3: TGTGCCAGCAGTCATCGGGAAAATCAGCCCCAGCATTTT.

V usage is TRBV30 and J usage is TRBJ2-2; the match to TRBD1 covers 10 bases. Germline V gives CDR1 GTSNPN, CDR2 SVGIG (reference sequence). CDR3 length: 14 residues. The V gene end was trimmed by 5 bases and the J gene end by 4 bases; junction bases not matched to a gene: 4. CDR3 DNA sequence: TGTGCCTGGCGAGGACAGGGGGGCACCGGGGAGCTGTTTTTT. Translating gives CAWRGQGGTGELFF.

The CDR3 sequence is CSVTENYGYTF. In DNA, the CDR3 is TGCAGTGTTACAGAGAACTATGGCTACACCTTC. J is TRBJ1-2 and V is TRBV20-1; D gene unclear. Looked up from germline, CDR1 is DFQATT and CDR2 is SNEGSKA (reference sequence). The CDR3 spans 11 residues. With 7 bases removed from V and 2 bases from J, the gap between germline ends came to 8 bases.

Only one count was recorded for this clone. In DNA form, the CDR3 reads TGTGCCAGCAGCGTAGAGCTAGCGGGAGCAGGTAGGTCCTACAATGAGCAGTTCTTC. It specifies CASSVELAGAGRSYNEQFF. This sequence joins TRBV9 and TRBJ2-1; 10 bases align to TRBD2. The length of the CDR3 is 19 residues. From germline, CDR1 is SGDLS and CDR2 YYNGEE. J was trimmed by 1 base and V by 0 bases; bases with no gene match: 10.

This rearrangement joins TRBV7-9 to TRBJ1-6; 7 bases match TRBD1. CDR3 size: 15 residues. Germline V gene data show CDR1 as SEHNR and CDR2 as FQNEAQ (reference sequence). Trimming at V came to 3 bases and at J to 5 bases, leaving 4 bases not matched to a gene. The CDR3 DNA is TGTGCCAGCAGCTTCGGGACAGCGGATAATTCACCCCTCCACTTT. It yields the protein CASSFGTADNSPLHF.

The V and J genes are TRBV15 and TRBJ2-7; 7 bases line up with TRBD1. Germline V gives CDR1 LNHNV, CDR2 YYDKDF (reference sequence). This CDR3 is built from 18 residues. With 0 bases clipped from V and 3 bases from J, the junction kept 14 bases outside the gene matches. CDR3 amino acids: CATSREVGFGQVYYEQYF. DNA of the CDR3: TGTGCCACCAGCAGAGAAGTTGGCTTTGGACAGGTCTACTACGAGCAGTACTTC.

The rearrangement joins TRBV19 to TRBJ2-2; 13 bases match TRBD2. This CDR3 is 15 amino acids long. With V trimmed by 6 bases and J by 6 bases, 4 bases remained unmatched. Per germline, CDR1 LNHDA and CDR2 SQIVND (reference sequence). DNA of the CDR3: TGTGCCAGTAGCTCACTAGCGGGAGGGCCCGGGGAGCTGTTTTTT. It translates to CASSSLAGGPGELFF.

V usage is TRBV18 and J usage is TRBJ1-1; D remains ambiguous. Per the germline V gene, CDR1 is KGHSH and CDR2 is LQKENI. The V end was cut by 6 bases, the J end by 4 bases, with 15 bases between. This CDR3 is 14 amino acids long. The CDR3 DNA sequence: TGTGCCAGCTCGCCCCCCGGGGTCGGCACTGAAGCTTTCTTT. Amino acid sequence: CASSPPGVGTEAFF.

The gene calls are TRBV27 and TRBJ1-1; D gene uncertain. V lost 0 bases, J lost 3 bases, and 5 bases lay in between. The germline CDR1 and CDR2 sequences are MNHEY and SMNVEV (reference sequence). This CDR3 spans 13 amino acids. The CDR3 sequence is CASSLSAYTEAFF. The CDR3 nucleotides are TGTGCCAGCAGTTTATCGGCCTACACTGAAGCTTTCTTT.

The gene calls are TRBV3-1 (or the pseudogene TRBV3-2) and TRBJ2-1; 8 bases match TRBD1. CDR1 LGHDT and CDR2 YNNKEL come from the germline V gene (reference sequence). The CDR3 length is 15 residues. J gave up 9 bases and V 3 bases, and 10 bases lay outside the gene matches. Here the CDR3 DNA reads TGTGCCAGCAGCCATTCGGGACAGGCCTGGGGTGAGCAGTTCTTC. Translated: CASSHSGQAWGEQFF.

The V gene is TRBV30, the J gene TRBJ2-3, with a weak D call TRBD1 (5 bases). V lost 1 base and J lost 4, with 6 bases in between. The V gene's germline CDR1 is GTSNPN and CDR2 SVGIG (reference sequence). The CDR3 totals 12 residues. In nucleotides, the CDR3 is TGTGCCTGGAGTGGGGGCGCAGATACGCAGTATTTT. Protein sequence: CAWSGGADTQYF. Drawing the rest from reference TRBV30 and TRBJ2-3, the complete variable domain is SQTIHQWPATLVQPVGSPLSLECTVEGTSNPNLYWYRQAAGRGLQLLFYSVGIGQISSEVPQNLSASRPQDRQFILSSKKLLLSDSGFYLCAWSGGADTQYFGPGTRLTVL.

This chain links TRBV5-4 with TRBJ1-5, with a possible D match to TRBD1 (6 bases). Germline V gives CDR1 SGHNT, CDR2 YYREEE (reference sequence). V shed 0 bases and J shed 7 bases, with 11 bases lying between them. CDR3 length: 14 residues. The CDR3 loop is CASSLGGGGQPQHF. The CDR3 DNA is TGTGCCAGCAGCTTGGGGGGGGGCGGGCAGCCCCAGCATTTT.

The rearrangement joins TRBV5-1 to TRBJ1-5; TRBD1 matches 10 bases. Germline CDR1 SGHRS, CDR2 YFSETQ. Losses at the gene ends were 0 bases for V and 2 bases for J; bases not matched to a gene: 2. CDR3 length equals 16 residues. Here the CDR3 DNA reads TGCGCCAGCAGCTTGGGACAGGGGGCGGGCAATCAGCCCCAGCATTTT. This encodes CASSLGQGAGNQPQHF.